Following are 26 T cell receptor beta chains from one sample sequenced in a study of vaccination and CD4 T cells after COVID-19. Their antigen targets remain unknown. With the Oncomine TCR Beta short-read assay, DNA from cultured CD4+ T cells was sequenced. TCRdb re-analysed the PCR reads in MiXCR, keeping a single row per CDR3 protein. The data contain 15,000 to 20,000 distinct CDR3 sequences, 30% to 35% of them singletons. Treatment here: roughly 10-day PBMC culture with coronavirus spike peptide pools or control peptides (ViraFEST assay). The sequencing sample was made of cultured CD4+ T cells from blood. These receptors all come from a human donor with COVID-19.

The V gene is TRBV7-9, the J gene TRBJ1-2, with D hard to call. This CDR3 has 16 residues. The V gene's germline CDR1 is SEHNR and CDR2 FQNEAQ (reference sequence). Trimming pared 5 bases from V and 8 bases from J, leaving 24 bases between. Here the CDR3 reads CASSPGWQEEARGYTF. DNA of the CDR3: TGTGCCAGCAGCCCCGGATGGCAGGAAGAGGCCCGCGGCTACACCTTC.

The J gene is TRBJ2-2, the V gene TRBV10-1; D is unresolved. Germline V CDR1 and CDR2: WNHNN, SYGVQD (reference sequence). The CDR3 is 13 amino acids. V lost 3 bases and J 1 base, leaving 3 bases between the germline ends. This CDR3 is CASSEWNTGELFF. DNA for the CDR3: TGCGCCAGCAGTGAATGGAACACCGGGGAGCTGTTTTTT.

The sample holds a few counts of this clonotype. The chain couples TRBV6-2 or TRBV6-3 to TRBJ2-1; 10 positions match TRBD2. This CDR3 spans 20 amino acids. The junction had 11 bases not matched to a gene; V was cut back by 0 bases and J by 0 bases. CDR1 is MNHEY and CDR2 is SVGEGT in the germline V gene. The CDR3 DNA follows: TGTGCCAGCAGTTACTCGAGCCTAGCGGGGGTTCCGAGCTCCTACAATGAGCAGTTCTTC. As protein: CASSYSSLAGVPSSYNEQFF.

This clonotype is a singleton in its sample. V gene TRBV2 combines with J gene TRBJ1-5; TRBD1 agrees at 8 bases. The V gene's germline CDR1 is SNHLY and CDR2 FYNNEI. CDR3 length: 15 amino acids. J lost 3 bases, V lost 6 bases, and 7 bases had no gene match. In DNA, the CDR3 is TGTGCCAGCAGAAATGACAGGGGAAACAATCAGCCCCAGCATTTT. Protein: CASRNDRGNNQPQHF.

The chain links TRBV11-3 to TRBJ1-2; no clear D gene. Trimming cost V 5 bases and J 3 bases, with 10 bases left between them. CDR3 length: 13 residues. Germline CDR1 SGHNT, CDR2 YENEEA. CDR3 coding DNA: TGTGCCAGCAGCCGTGCAAACTACTATGGCTACACCTTC. It encodes CASSRANYYGYTF.

This clonotype was found a few times. This sequence joins TRBV5-1 and TRBJ2-3, with unresolved D. V lost 0 bases and J lost 0, with 11 bases in between. The CDR3 consists of 16 residues. CDR1 SGHRS and CDR2 YFSETQ come from the germline V gene. CDR3 amino acids: CASSLDLELSTDTQYF. The DNA of the CDR3 is TGCGCCAGCAGCTTGGATCTAGAACTAAGCACAGATACGCAGTATTTT.

The rearrangement links TRBV5-4 to TRBJ2-7; 7 nucleotides align to TRBD1. J gave up 5 bases and V 5 bases, and 7 bases lay outside the gene matches. This CDR3 contains 13 residues. Germline V CDR1 and CDR2: SGHNT, YYREEE (reference sequence). The CDR3 spells CASRVDRDHEQYF. CDR3 DNA sequence: TGTGCCAGCAGGGTAGACAGGGACCACGAGCAGTACTTC.

The gene calls are TRBV27 and TRBJ1-4; D remains ambiguous. V lost 4 bases, J lost 0 bases, and 12 bases lay in between. Looked up from germline, CDR1 is MNHEY and CDR2 is SMNVEV (reference sequence). The CDR3 extends over 16 amino acids. CDR3 loop: CASSSSLRTTNEKLFF. For the CDR3, the DNA is TGTGCCAGCAGTTCCTCCCTCAGGACAACTAATGAAAAACTGTTTTTT.

This clonotype is medium-sized (0.01 to 0.1%). The gene calls are TRBV27 and TRBJ1-5, with D possibly TRBD1 on 5 matching bases. Trimming took 9 bases from V and 0 from J, leaving 18 bases between them. Per germline, CDR1 MNHEY and CDR2 SMNVEV (reference sequence). The CDR3 has 16 amino acids. The CDR3 DNA is TGTGCCAGACTGGGGACGGCGAGCTATAGCAATCAGCCCCAGCATTTT. Protein: CARLGTASYSNQPQHF.

This clonotype came up a few times. The rearrangement uses TRBV20-1 and TRBJ2-3, with 8 bases matching TRBD2. The CDR3 is 16 residues long. V lost 1 base, J lost 0 bases, and 6 bases stayed unmatched. Germline CDR1 DFQATT, CDR2 SNEGSKA (reference sequence). The CDR3 DNA reads TGCAGTGCTAGAGTAAGCGGGGGCCAAAGCACAGATACGCAGTATTTT. Translating it yields CSARVSGGQSTDTQYF.

The chain recombines TRBV29-1 with TRBJ1-2; TRBD1 is a possible D gene (5 bases). Deletions cut 4 bases from V and 2 bases from J, with 8 bases between. The germline V gene has CDR1 SQVTM and CDR2 ANQGSEA. This CDR3 comprises 12 residues. CDR3 amino acids: CSVGGANYGYTF. In DNA form, the CDR3 reads TGCAGCGTTGGAGGGGCCAACTATGGCTACACCTTC.

By sample fraction, this clonotype is medium-sized. The chain joins TRBV24-1 to TRBJ2-3, with D perhaps TRBD1 or TRBD2 (5 bases each). V was shortened by 7 bases and J by 3 bases, with 13 bases between the two germline ends. Germline V gives CDR1 KGHDR, CDR2 SFDVKD. This CDR3 is built from 14 residues. CDR3 loop: CATRLGELTDTQYF. CDR3 DNA: TGTGCCACCAGACTAGGGGAATTGACAGATACGCAGTATTTT.

The J gene is TRBJ1-2, the V gene TRBV7-6; D may be TRBD1 (5 bases). Germline CDR1 SGHVS, CDR2 FNYEAQ. CDR3 length equals 15 residues. Trimming stripped 1 base from V and 8 bases from J, with 17 bases between. The CDR3 nucleotides are TGTGCCAGCAGCTTAGAGTCTGGGGGGAGTGGCGGCTACACCTTC. Translation gives CASSLESGGSGGYTF.

The chain links TRBV18 to TRBJ1-2; 8 bases line up with TRBD1. The CDR3 is 12 amino acids. Unmatched junction bases numbered 0, after V lost 3 bases and J lost 6 bases. Germline CDR1 and CDR2: KGHSH and LQKENI. CDR3 sequence reads: CASSPTGDGYTF. In DNA, the CDR3 is TGTGCCAGCTCACCGACAGGGGATGGCTACACCTTC.

This sequence joins TRBV7-9 and TRBJ2-5; 8 bases match TRBD1. CDR1 and CDR2 (germline): SEHNR, FQNEAQ (reference sequence). The CDR3 contains 13 residues. V gave up 6 bases and J gave up 3 bases; unmatched junction bases: 3. CDR3 sequence reads: CASRTGVEETQYF. In DNA, the CDR3 is TGTGCCAGCAGGACAGGGGTTGAAGAGACCCAGTACTTC.

This clonotype has only a few counts. The chain links TRBV7-6 to TRBJ2-5, with D unresolved. The V end was cut by 1 base, the J end by 0 bases, with 9 bases between. The germline V gene has CDR1 SGHVS and CDR2 FNYEAQ. This CDR3 spans 15 amino acids. The CDR3 nucleotides read TGTGCCAGCAGCTTAGGTCAGGTTAACCAAGAGACCCAGTACTTC. Its translation is CASSLGQVNQETQYF.

As concerns this clonotype: Germline and junction disagree at one end, which may indicate a read error. The V and J genes are TRBV19 and TRBJ2-3; D is undetermined. CDR1 LNHDA and CDR2 SQIVND come from the germline V gene (reference sequence). This CDR3 comprises 13 residues. Written as DNA, the CDR3 is TGTGCCAGTAGTATAGGTGCGGAATCGACGCGGTATTTT. Translated, it gives CASSIGAESTRYF.

This clonotype was detected once. The rearrangement joins TRBV12-3 or TRBV12-4 to TRBJ1-2; 9 bases align to TRBD1. This CDR3 is 13 amino acids long. Trimming removed 6 bases from V and 6 bases from J; junction bases left unmatched: 5. CDR3 sequence: CASRTGGANGYTF. The CDR3 DNA is TGTGCCAGCAGGACAGGGGGGGCCAATGGCTACACCTTC.

V is TRBV12-5 and J is TRBJ2-1; D perhaps matches TRBD1 (6 bases). CDR3 length: 15 amino acids. The V and J ends lost 6 bases and 3 bases respectively, with 15 bases between them. The germline V gene encodes CDR1 LGHNT and CDR2 FRNRAP. The CDR3 sequence is CASGPDRPFYNEQFF. The CDR3 region has the DNA TGTGCTAGTGGCCCTGACAGGCCGTTCTACAATGAGCAGTTCTTC. The variable domain in full, completed from reference TRBV12-5 and TRBJ2-1, reads DARVTQTPRHKVTEMGQEVTMRCQPILGHNTVFWYRQTMMQGLELLAYFRNRAPLDDSGMPKDRFSAEMPDATLATLKIQPSEPRDSAVYFCASGPDRPFYNEQFFGPGTRLTVL.

This clonotype was seen only a few times. The chain links TRBV20-1 to TRBJ2-1; 11 bases fit TRBD2. The CDR3 totals 15 residues. The junction had 7 bases not matched to a gene; V was cut back by 0 bases and J by 9 bases. The V gene's germline CDR1 is DFQATT and CDR2 SNEGSKA (reference sequence). For the CDR3, the DNA is TGCAGTGCTAGAGAGGCTAGCGGGGGGAGGTCTGAGCAGTTCTTC. The encoded protein is CSAREASGGRSEQFF.

In this sample, this clonotype turned up a few times. The chain links TRBV12-3 or TRBV12-4 to TRBJ1-2; 7 bases match TRBD1. The CDR3 length is 14 residues. V shed 5 bases, J shed 7 bases, and the junction held 10 bases outside the gene matches. CDR3 sequence: CASSPPDRKSGYTF. CDR3 DNA: TGTGCCAGCAGTCCGCCGGACAGGAAGAGTGGCTACACCTTC.

This clonotype was detected a few times. The V call is TRBV25-1, the J call TRBJ1-6, with a possible D match to TRBD1 (6 bases). Germline loops: CDR1 MGHDK, CDR2 SYGVNS. The CDR3 loop spans 15 amino acids. V was clipped by 2 bases and J by 2 bases, with 7 bases between them. CDR3 sequence reads: CASSERTAYNSPLHF. CDR3 DNA sequence: TGTGCCAGCAGTGAAAGGACAGCCTATAATTCACCCCTCCACTTT.

This clonotype came up a few times. The chain combines TRBV7-2 with TRBJ1-1; D unclear. The germline V gene has CDR1 SGHTA and CDR2 FQGNSA. V was shortened by 5 bases and J by 6 bases, with 13 bases between the two germline ends. The CDR3 is 13 amino acids. CDR3 protein: CASSPRGQSEAFF. The CDR3 bases are TGTGCCAGCAGCCCAAGAGGGCAGTCTGAAGCTTTCTTT.

In this sample, this clonotype turned up a few times. The CDR3 DNA sequence: TGTGCCAGCAGTGGAGGTCAGGGGCTAACAGCTTTCTTT. It translates to CASSGGQGLTAFF. The V gene is TRBV2, the J gene TRBJ1-1, with a tentative D call TRBD1 (6 bases). The germline CDR1 and CDR2 sequences are SNHLY and FYNNEI. The CDR3 runs to 13 residues. V was cut by 4 bases and J by 10 bases, with 16 bases left in between.

The chain employs TRBV12-5 and TRBJ2-3; D is unclear. Trimming removed 6 bases at V and 4 bases at J, with 8 bases between. The germline V gene has CDR1 LGHNT and CDR2 FRNRAP. CDR3 length: 12 amino acids. CDR3 DNA sequence: TGTGCTAGTGGCCCCGACTCAGATACGCAGTATTTT. This sequence encodes CASGPDSDTQYF.

This clonotype is medium-sized by share. J is TRBJ1-6 and V is TRBV6-5, with TRBD1 matching over 10 bases. The CDR3 is made up of 18 amino acids. Losses at the gene ends were 0 bases for V and 10 bases for J; bases not matched to a gene: 12. The germline V gene has CDR1 MNHEY and CDR2 SVGAGI. The CDR3 DNA sequence: TGTGCCAGCAGTTACTCGGGACAGGGGCAGTTTAGCCGGTCACCCCTCCACTTT. Protein product: CASSYSGQGQFSRSPLHF.